A single sample is the source of the 12 T cell receptor beta chains below, sequenced in a study of blood T cells in healthy people across ages. Alongside a J-beta primer mix, a sample-barcoded 5' primer served in a second PCR lasting about 7 to 12 cycles. A single record per CDR3 protein comes from TCRdb applying MiXCR to the 5' RACE reads. The sample contains about 1.5 million distinct CDR3 sequences, 40% to 45% of which appear only once. The sequenced sample was blood. These receptors were obtained from a woman younger than 35 in good health.

The chain recombines TRBV5-1 with TRBJ2-2; D remains ambiguous. Per germline, CDR1 SGHRS and CDR2 YFSETQ. Trimming removed 1 base from V and 8 bases from J, with 18 bases in between. This CDR3 is built from 16 residues. The CDR3 spells CASSLRGTSGVGELFF. The CDR3 nucleotides are TGCGCCAGCAGCTTGAGAGGCACCTCTGGGGTAGGGGAGCTGTTTTTT.

The chain joins TRBV9 to TRBJ2-3; D uncertain. In germline, CDR1 is SGDLS, CDR2 YYNGEE. This CDR3 region has 13 residues. Trimming stripped 5 bases from V and 2 bases from J, with 9 bases between. The CDR3 bases are TGTGCCAGCAGGGCTGACACCACAGATACGCAGTATTTT. Its translation is CASRADTTDTQYF.

This clonotype was detected a few times. The chain uses TRBV12-3 or TRBV12-4 and TRBJ2-5, with 9 bases lining up with TRBD2. Unmatched junction bases numbered 8, after V lost 1 base and J lost 5 bases. The CDR3 covers 16 residues. The DNA for the CDR3 is TGTGCCAGCAGTTTAGGCGGGGGGGCCAACGTGGAGACCCAGTACTTC. Translated: CASSLGGGANVETQYF.

The chain recombines TRBV5-1 with TRBJ2-1; D is ambiguous. V lost 0 bases and J lost 10, with 14 bases in between. Germline-derived CDR1 and CDR2 are SGHRS and YFSETQ. This CDR3 is built from 14 residues. The chain's CDR3 is CASSLEVVADEQFF. The CDR3 DNA reads as TGCGCCAGCAGCTTGGAAGTGGTAGCCGACGAGCAGTTCTTC.

V gene TRBV5-1 combines with J gene TRBJ2-1; unclear D gene. With 1 base removed from V and 4 bases from J, the gap between germline ends came to 15 bases. Germline CDR1 SGHRS, CDR2 YFSETQ. This CDR3 contains 16 residues. The CDR3 sequence is CASSLSSGQLYNEQFF. CDR3 nucleotides: TGCGCCAGCAGCTTGTCGAGTGGCCAGCTATACAATGAGCAGTTCTTC.

This clonotype has at least ten counts. This chain links TRBV12-3 or TRBV12-4 with TRBJ2-1; D possibly corresponds to TRBD2 (5 bases). CDR3 length: 14 amino acids. Deletions cut 1 base from V and 8 bases from J, with 12 bases between. This chain's CDR3 is CASSLVGNLDEQFF. CDR3 in DNA: TGTGCCAGCAGTTTAGTCGGGAATTTGGATGAGCAGTTCTTC.

The V call is TRBV30, the J call TRBJ1-2; D unresolved. V gave up 2 bases and J gave up 5 bases, with 15 bases separating them. The length of the CDR3 is 14 residues. Looked up from germline, CDR1 is GTSNPN and CDR2 is SVGIG (reference sequence). CDR3 DNA sequence: TGTGCCTGGAGTTATAAAGGGAACCATTATGGCTACACCTTC. Its translation: CAWSYKGNHYGYTF.

The rearrangement joins TRBV2 to TRBJ1-5; a possible D gene is TRBD1 (6 bases). The CDR3 extends over 14 amino acids. CDR1 is SNHLY and CDR2 is FYNNEI in the germline V gene. Trimming cost V 6 bases and J 7 bases, with 16 bases left between them. Here the CDR3 reads CASSQNREGQPQHF. The CDR3 DNA is TGTGCCAGCAGCCAAAACAGGGAGGGGCAGCCCCAGCATTTT.

V is TRBV4-3 and J is TRBJ2-1, with D possibly being TRBD1 (5 bases). Germline loops: CDR1 LGHNA, CDR2 YSLEER. The CDR3 runs to 14 residues. Trimming took 1 base from V and 10 from J, leaving 14 bases between them. CDR3 sequence reads: CASSQVVQDYEQFF. The CDR3 DNA sequence: TGCGCCAGCAGCCAAGTCGTACAGGATTACGAGCAGTTCTTC.

This clonotype appeared a few times. The chain couples TRBV27 to TRBJ2-5; D might be TRBD1 or TRBD2, each matching 5 bases. The J call may be incorrect, as the DNA end agrees better with TRBJ2-7. Germline loops: CDR1 MNHEY, CDR2 SMNVEV (reference sequence). CDR3 length: 15 residues. CDR3 nucleotide sequence: TGTGCCAGCAGTTTAAAAAGAGGGGATCCTTTCGAGCAGTACTTC. It translates to CASSLKRGDPFEQYF.

V usage is TRBV19 and J usage is TRBJ2-5, with D possibly being TRBD2 (6 bases). Germline CDR1 reads LNHDA; CDR2 reads SQIVND (reference sequence). V lost 6 bases and J 1 base, leaving 9 bases between the germline ends. The CDR3 runs to 13 residues. The chain's CDR3 is CASSGSPQETQYF. The CDR3 coding sequence is TGTGCCAGTAGCGGGAGTCCCCAAGAGACCCAGTACTTC.

Ten or more counts support this clonotype. The V call is TRBV29-1, the J call TRBJ2-4, with D unclear. There are 13 residues in the CDR3. Trimming shortened V by 1 base and J by 0 bases, and 4 bases separated the two germline ends. CDR1 is SQVTM and CDR2 is ANQGSEA in the germline V gene. The CDR3 DNA reads as TGCAGCGTTGAAGGCCTAGCCAAAAACATTCAGTACTTC. Translating it yields CSVEGLAKNIQYF.